Described below is a single T cell receptor (beta chain) sequence and its context. Its matching antigen is unknown. An assay was performed, and its level was deep. The table came from immunoSEQ multiplex PCR; TCRdb's copy has only in-frame clones and leaves some out. The table has over 850,000 clones, around 78% seen once. This sample was taken from a study of shared clonotypes between healthy human individuals. In the study overall: Serving as donors were a couple of women and a few men, whose ages spanned 18 to 49. Study findings and constraints: The study found 4.5% to 5% of naive CD4 clonotypes shared across a few donors.

CDR1 MDHEN and CDR2 SYDVKM come from the germline V gene. The CDR3 runs to 13 residues. The V end was cut by 2 bases, the J end by 4 bases, with 8 bases between. Adult donors, all healthy and HIV-negative, had no recent acute infections or vaccinations. The receptor's source is a man between 18 and 29 years old in good health. Some clones in this sample may be carry-over from other donors' samples. The sequencing input was memory CD4+ T cells from PBMCs. Subset in this sample: CD45RA-negative fraction. The chain couples TRBV28 to TRBJ1-2; D remains ambiguous. This chain's CDR3 is CASSLRASYGYTF. The CDR3 bases are TGTGCCAGCAGTTTAAGGGCGAGCTATGGCTACACCTTC.